Each of the 7 T cell receptor beta chains below was sequenced from the same sample in a study of technical replicates of blood from several donors. Profiling relied on immunoSEQ multiplex PCR, and the TCRdb table lists in-frame clones only, not all of them. The table records approximately 68,000 clones, about 97% of them present only once. The sequenced sample consisted of T cells isolated from PBMCs. These receptors came from a human donor in good health.

The gene calls are TRBV5-4 and TRBJ2-1, with D maybe TRBD2 (6 bases). Per the germline V gene, CDR1 is SGHNT and CDR2 is YYREEE (reference sequence). Trimming left V 3 bases short and J 6 bases short, with 22 bases between. The CDR3 sequence is 17 residues long. DNA for the CDR3: TGTGCCAGCAGCTCCTTTGGGGGGAATTTACTAGCCAATGAGCAGTTCTTC. Protein product: CASSSFGGNLLANEQFF.

The V and J genes are TRBV4-1 and TRBJ2-5; 9 bases align to TRBD1. J lost 5 bases, V lost 4 bases, and 8 bases had no gene match. The germline V gene encodes CDR1 MGHRA and CDR2 YSYEKL. CDR3 size: 15 residues. Written as DNA, the CDR3 is TGCGCCAGCAGCCGGGGGACAGGGACTGGGGAGACCCAGTACTTC. It is translated as CASSRGTGTGETQYF.

The V call is TRBV6-1, the J call TRBJ1-1, with 10 nucleotides matching TRBD1. The CDR3 length is 14 residues. Per the germline V gene, CDR1 is MNHNS and CDR2 is SASEGT. Trimming took 6 bases from V and 5 from J; bases not matched to a gene: 6. CDR3 sequence reads: CASRRQGARTEAFF. The CDR3 DNA reads as TGTGCCAGCAGGAGACAGGGGGCACGGACTGAAGCTTTCTTT.

This rearrangement joins TRBV7-3 to TRBJ2-1; 7 bases are a match to TRBD2. CDR3 size: 15 residues. Germline CDR1 SGHTA, CDR2 FQGTGA. V trimming: 2 bases; J trimming: 5 bases; junction bases outside the gene matches: 6. The CDR3 is CASSLLAGDHNEQFF. DNA for the CDR3: TGTGCCAGCAGCTTATTGGCGGGAGATCACAATGAGCAGTTCTTC. The full variable domain, rest sourced from reference TRBV7-3 and TRBJ2-1, is GAGVSQTPSNKVTEKGKYVELRCDPISGHTALYWYRQSLGQGPEFLIYFQGTGAADDSGLPNDRFFAVRPEGSVSTLKIQRTERGDSAVYLCASSLLAGDHNEQFFGPGTRLTVL.

The chain recombines TRBV27 with TRBJ1-2; D is unclear. Trimming shortened V by 4 bases and J by 4 bases, and 10 bases separated the two germline ends. CDR3 size: 13 residues. The germline V gene encodes CDR1 MNHEY and CDR2 SMNVEV (reference sequence). CDR3 amino acids: CASSSGGSYGYTF. In DNA, the CDR3 is TGTGCCAGCAGTTCCGGTGGGAGCTATGGCTACACCTTC.

V and J are TRBV7-3 and TRBJ2-1; 7 bases fit TRBD2. The CDR3 length is 15 residues. With V trimmed by 3 bases and J by 7 bases, 9 bases remained unmatched. Germline-derived CDR1 and CDR2 are SGHTA and FQGTGA. CDR3: CASSLGLAEGNEQFF. In DNA form, the CDR3 reads TGTGCCAGCAGCTTGGGGCTAGCGGAGGGGAATGAGCAGTTCTTC.

The chain uses TRBV7-3 and TRBJ2-6, with no clear D. Trimming removed 5 bases at V and 0 bases at J, with 17 bases between. Germline CDR1 SGHTA, CDR2 FQGTGA. This CDR3 region has 18 residues. For the CDR3, the DNA is TGTGCCAGCAGCCCAAGACTCCTAGATACCTCTGGGGCCAACGTCCTGACTTTC. Translation gives CASSPRLLDTSGANVLTF.